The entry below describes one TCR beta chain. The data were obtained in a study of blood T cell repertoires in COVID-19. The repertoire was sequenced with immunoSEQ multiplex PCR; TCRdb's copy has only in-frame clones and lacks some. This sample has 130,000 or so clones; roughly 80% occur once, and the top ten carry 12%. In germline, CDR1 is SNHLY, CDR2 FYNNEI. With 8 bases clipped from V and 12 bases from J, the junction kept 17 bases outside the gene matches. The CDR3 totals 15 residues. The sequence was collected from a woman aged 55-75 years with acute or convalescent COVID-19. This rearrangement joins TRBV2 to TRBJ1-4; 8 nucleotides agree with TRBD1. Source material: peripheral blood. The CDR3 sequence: CASGNGTGLGMELFF. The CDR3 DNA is TGTGCCAGCGGAAATGGGACAGGCCTTGGAATGGAACTGTTTTTT.